These 26 T cell receptor beta chains came from one sample sequenced in a study of T cell changes during pregnancy in multiple sclerosis. TCRdb keeps only in-frame clones here, not all; method: immunoSEQ multiplex PCR. The sample has tens of thousands of clones; about 91% are singletons. This material consisted of CD8+ T cells from peripheral blood mononuclear cells, taken in the second trimester of pregnancy. The source of these receptors is a female donor with multiple sclerosis, enrolled in a pregnancy study.

The rearrangement links TRBV10-3 to TRBJ2-3, with 9 bases identical to TRBD2. The V gene end was trimmed by 7 bases and the J gene end by 3 bases; junction bases not matched to a gene: 5. The CDR3 sequence is 14 residues long. Germline-derived CDR1 and CDR2 are ENHRY and SYGVKD. The CDR3 here is CAITSGVGTDTQYF. Written as DNA, the CDR3 is TGTGCCATCACTAGCGGGGTTGGTACAGATACGCAGTATTTT.

The chain joins TRBV2 to TRBJ2-1; no reliable D call. The CDR3 consists of 13 residues. Germline CDR1 is SNHLY and CDR2 is FYNNEI. The V gene lost 6 bases and the J gene lost 8 bases, with 14 bases spanning the gap. In DNA, the CDR3 is TGTGCCAGCAGAAGCTCCCTGATCGATGAGCAGTTCTTC. Amino acid sequence: CASRSSLIDEQFF.

The genes are TRBV7-9 and TRBJ1-2; no definite D call. The CDR3 is 11 amino acids. Trimming shortened V by 1 base and J by 9 bases, and 6 bases separated the two germline ends. Germline lookup yields CDR1 SEHNR and CDR2 FQNEAQ (reference sequence). CDR3 sequence (DNA): TGTGCCAGCAGCTTAGGCGAGAGCTACACCTTC. It is translated as CASSLGESYTF.

This clone was seen once. The chain joins TRBV4-3 to TRBJ1-1; no firm D call. This CDR3 region has 14 residues. Germline V CDR1 and CDR2: LGHNA, YSLEER. V gave up 0 bases and J gave up 1 base, with 6 bases separating them. CDR3 nucleotide sequence: TGCGCCAGCAGCCAAGAACGGGAGAACACTGAAGCTTTCTTT. This encodes CASSQERENTEAFF.

The V and J genes are TRBV21-1 and TRBJ2-1; the table's TRBD1 call for D was not verified on the DNA. TRBV21-1 is shown as a pseudogene. The CDR3 sequence is 15 residues long. CDR3 DNA sequence: TGTGCCAGCAGCAAAGTGGGCCAGACCTACAATGAGCAGTTCTTC. Translating it yields CASSKVGQTYNEQFF.

The gene calls are TRBV29-1 and TRBJ2-2, with 8 bases lining up with TRBD1. The CDR3 totals 12 residues. Germline V gene data show CDR1 as SQVTM and CDR2 as ANQGSEA. The V segment lost 6 bases and the J segment 6 bases; nucleotides outside the gene matches: 3. The DNA for the CDR3 is TGCAGCGTCACACAGGGGGCCGGGGAGCTGTTTTTT. Amino acids: CSVTQGAGELFF.

This clone occurred a few times. The V call is TRBV4-3, the J call TRBJ2-1; D is possibly TRBD2 (5 bases). CDR1 is LGHNA and CDR2 is YSLEER in the germline V gene. V gave up 0 bases and J gave up 9 bases, with 12 bases separating them. This CDR3 is built from 14 residues. CDR3 region: CASSQDFSVGEQFF. The CDR3 DNA reads TGCGCCAGCAGCCAAGATTTTAGCGTGGGTGAGCAGTTCTTC.

The chain links TRBV6-4 to TRBJ2-6, with D perhaps TRBD1 (6 bases). V was trimmed by 3 bases and J by 4 bases, leaving 10 bases between them. Germline CDR1 MRHNA, CDR2 SNTAGT. The CDR3 has 15 amino acids. For the CDR3, the DNA is TGTGCCAGCAGTGAATCAGGGGACGGGGCCAACGTCCTGACTTTC. Its protein product is CASSESGDGANVLTF.

V is TRBV10-3 and J is TRBJ2-1; 7 nucleotides align to TRBD2. This CDR3 is built from 16 residues. V dropped 2 bases and J dropped 0; count of bases not matched to a gene: 4. Germline V CDR1 and CDR2: ENHRY, SYGVKD. The chain's CDR3 is CAISEPGGSSYNEQFF. DNA for the CDR3: TGTGCCATCAGTGAGCCGGGCGGGAGCTCCTACAATGAGCAGTTCTTC.

CDR3 region: CATSRPLGTGHSYEQYF. The CDR3 nucleotides are TGTGCCACCAGCAGACCATTAGGGACAGGGCATTCCTACGAGCAGTACTTC. The rearrangement links TRBV15 to TRBJ2-7, with 9 bases matching TRBD1. CDR1 is LNHNV, CDR2 YYDKDF, per germline (reference sequence). Trimming at V came to 2 bases and at J to 1 base, leaving 9 bases not matched to a gene. The CDR3 totals 17 residues.

The chain links TRBV29-1 to TRBJ1-2; D remains ambiguous. Trimming removed 2 bases at V and 8 bases at J, with 15 bases between. This CDR3 comprises 13 residues. CDR1 and CDR2 (germline): SQVTM, ANQGSEA. The CDR3 loop is CSVERADLGGYTF. The CDR3 region has the DNA TGCAGCGTTGAACGGGCGGACTTAGGGGGCTACACCTTC.

The V gene is TRBV19, the J gene TRBJ2-7; D uncertain. Between the trimmed V and J ends, which lost 4 bases and 6 bases, there was a span of 13 bases. The CDR3 is made up of 13 amino acids. The germline V gene encodes CDR1 LNHDA and CDR2 SQIVND (reference sequence). CDR3 residues: CASSTSPGFEQYF. The CDR3 DNA sequence: TGTGCCAGTAGTACCTCCCCCGGGTTCGAGCAGTACTTC.

This clone was observed a few times. This chain connects TRBV7-9 to TRBJ1-1; tentative D call: TRBD1 (6 bases). Per germline, CDR1 SEHNR and CDR2 FQNEAQ (reference sequence). This CDR3 is 15 amino acids long. V lost 5 bases and J 0 bases, leaving 13 bases between the germline ends. DNA of the CDR3: TGTGCCAGCAGCGAGCATGGACAGATGAACACTGAAGCTTTCTTT. It encodes CASSEHGQMNTEAFF.

The V and J genes are TRBV7-2 and TRBJ2-1; the D is unclear. Germline loops: CDR1 SGHTA, CDR2 FQGNSA. Trimming removed 7 bases from V and 2 bases from J, with 9 bases in between. The CDR3 contains 13 residues. CDR3 in amino acids: CASTRSPYNEQFF. The CDR3 DNA is TGTGCCAGCACGCGAAGCCCCTACAATGAGCAGTTCTTC.

This clone appeared once. J is TRBJ2-1 and V is TRBV7-2; TRBD2 matches 11 bases. The J segment lost 8 bases and the V segment lost 3 bases, leaving 6 bases of the junction unmatched. Germline V gene lookup returns CDR1 SGHTA and CDR2 FQGNSA. This CDR3 is built from 15 residues. The CDR3 DNA follows: TGTGCCAGCAGCTTCCCTCTAGCGGGAGGTTATGAGCAGTTCTTC. Protein product: CASSFPLAGGYEQFF.

The V and J genes are TRBV5-1 and TRBJ2-1; D unclear. Trimming stripped 4 bases from V and 8 bases from J, with 10 bases between. Germline V gene sequence: CDR1 SGHRS, CDR2 YFSETQ. This CDR3 is 12 amino acids long. The CDR3 DNA reads as TGCGCCAGCAGCCACGGTGGAGATGAGCAGTTCTTC. Residues: CASSHGGDEQFF.

The genes are TRBV19 and TRBJ1-2; 9 nucleotides line up with TRBD1. The CDR3 extends over 14 amino acids. CDR1 and CDR2 from the germline V gene are LNHDA and SQIVND (reference sequence). After removal of 3 bases from V and 3 bases from J, the junction contained 2 bases not matched to a gene. CDR3 sequence reads: CASSMGQGHYGYTF. The CDR3 DNA is TGTGCCAGTAGTATGGGACAGGGCCACTATGGCTACACCTTC.

The rearrangement uses TRBV4-2 and TRBJ2-5, with TRBD2 identical over 7 bases. With V trimmed by 6 bases and J by 5 bases, 12 bases remained unmatched. The germline gives CDR1 LGHNA, CDR2 YNFKEQ. This CDR3 has 15 amino acids. Here the CDR3 reads CASRPAASGGETQYF. The DNA of the CDR3 is TGTGCCAGCAGACCAGCGGCTAGCGGTGGGGAGACCCAGTACTTC.

The chain is built from TRBV14 and TRBJ2-7; D perhaps matches TRBD1 (5 bases). The CDR3 has 16 residues. V lost 4 bases to trimming and J lost 3 bases, with 19 bases between them. Germline V gene data show CDR1 as SGHDN and CDR2 as FVKESK. This CDR3 reads CASSPKTGQLLYEQYF. In DNA, the CDR3 is TGTGCCAGCAGCCCTAAGACTGGACAACTCCTCTACGAGCAGTACTTC.

The chain is built from TRBV14 and TRBJ2-5; TRBD2 matches at 7 bases. The CDR3 has 14 amino acids. Germline loops: CDR1 SGHDN, CDR2 FVKESK. With 0 bases clipped from V and 4 bases from J, the junction kept 2 bases outside the gene matches. The CDR3: CASSQELATETQYF. In DNA form, the CDR3 reads TGTGCCAGCAGCCAAGAACTAGCGACAGAGACCCAGTACTTC.

The V call is TRBV10-2, the J call TRBJ2-7; 10 nucleotides agree with TRBD1. Germline CDR1 reads WSHSY; CDR2 reads SAAADI. V was clipped by 8 bases and J by 6 bases; unmatched bases: 7. The CDR3 extends over 13 amino acids. DNA of the CDR3: TGCGCCAGCGGGGGACAGGGGCTTGGCGAGCAGTACTTC. This translates into CASGGQGLGEQYF.

This chain connects TRBV27 to TRBJ1-2; TRBD1 matches 12 bases. This CDR3 has 15 amino acids. The trim removed 1 base at V and 8 bases at J, leaving 5 bases unmatched. Germline V gene lookup returns CDR1 MNHEY and CDR2 SMNVEV (reference sequence). CDR3: CASSLLGQGAEGYTF. DNA of the CDR3: TGTGCCAGCAGTTTATTGGGACAGGGGGCGGAGGGCTACACCTTC.

The rearrangement uses TRBV6-5 and TRBJ1-5; TRBD1 matches at 7 bases. V trimming: 4 bases; J trimming: 2 bases; junction bases outside the gene matches: 2. In germline, CDR1 is MNHEY, CDR2 SVGAGI. The CDR3 sequence is 14 residues long. The CDR3 DNA sequence: TGTGCCAGCAGTTCCGACAGGGGCAATCAGCCCCAGCATTTT. Translating it yields CASSSDRGNQPQHF.

The rearrangement joins TRBV6-5 to TRBJ2-7; the D gene is possibly TRBD1 (5 bases). Germline V CDR1 and CDR2: MNHEY, SVGAGI. This CDR3 has 14 residues. The V end was cut by 6 bases, the J end by 4 bases, with 16 bases between. The CDR3 loop reads CASSYSQGYYEQYF. For the CDR3, the DNA is TGTGCCAGCAGCTATTCGCAGGGTTATTACGAGCAGTACTTC.

The chain couples TRBV15 to TRBJ1-1; D gene ambiguous. This CDR3 spans 14 amino acids. The germline V gene encodes CDR1 LNHNV and CDR2 YYDKDF (reference sequence). V was pared by 5 bases and J by 1 base, with 11 bases between. In DNA form, the CDR3 reads TGTGCCACCAGCCAGACGGAGGAGAACACTGAAGCTTTCTTT. It specifies CATSQTEENTEAFF.

V is TRBV7-9 and J is TRBJ2-2, with a weak D call TRBD1 (6 bases). Germline assignment: CDR1 SEHNR and CDR2 FQNEAQ (reference sequence). Trimming stripped 5 bases from V and 13 bases from J, with 11 bases between. The CDR3 is made up of 11 amino acids. In DNA, the CDR3 is TGTGCCAGCAGCCAGCCACAGGGGCTGTTTTTT. Its translation: CASSQPQGLFF.